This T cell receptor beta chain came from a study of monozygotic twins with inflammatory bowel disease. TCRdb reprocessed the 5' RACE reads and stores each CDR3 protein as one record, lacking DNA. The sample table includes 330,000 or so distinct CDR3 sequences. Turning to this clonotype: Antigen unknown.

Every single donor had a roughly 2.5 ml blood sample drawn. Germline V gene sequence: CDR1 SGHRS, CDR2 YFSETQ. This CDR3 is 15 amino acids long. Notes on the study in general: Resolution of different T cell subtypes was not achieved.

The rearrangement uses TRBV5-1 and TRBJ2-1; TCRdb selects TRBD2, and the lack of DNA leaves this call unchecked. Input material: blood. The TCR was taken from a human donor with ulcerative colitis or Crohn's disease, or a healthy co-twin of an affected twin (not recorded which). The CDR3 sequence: CASSLERAGYNEQFF.